The 10 T cell receptor beta chains below come from one sample, sequenced in a study of blood T cell repertoires in COVID-19. Profiled with immunoSEQ multiplex PCR; TCRdb holds only in-frame clones, not every one. Seen here are approximately 190,000 clones, 65% to 85% observed once, and the top ten hold under 4%. The sequencing input was PBMCs or T cells enriched from blood (not recorded which). These receptors were collected from a woman aged 30 to 39 who had been exposed to COVID-19.

The rearrangement uses TRBV5-4 and TRBJ2-3; 7 positions match TRBD2. V trimming: 3 bases; J trimming: 0 bases; junction bases outside the gene matches: 4. CDR1 is SGHNT and CDR2 is YYREEE in the germline V gene (reference sequence). The CDR3 is 15 amino acids. DNA of the CDR3: TGTGCCAGCAGCTACCAGCGGGGAAGCACAGATACGCAGTATTTT. Amino acids: CASSYQRGSTDTQYF. Complete variable domain (other parts from reference TRBV5-4 and TRBJ2-3): ETGVTQSPTHLIKTRGQQVTLRCSSQSGHNTVSWYQQALGQGPQFIFQYYREEENGRGNFPPRFSGLQFPNYSSELNVNALELDDSALYLCASSYQRGSTDTQYFGPGTRLTVL.

The genes are TRBV7-6 and TRBJ1-2; 12 bases fit TRBD1. Looked up from germline, CDR1 is SGHVS and CDR2 is FNYEAQ. The V segment lost 5 bases and the J segment 4 bases; nucleotides outside the gene matches: 5. The length of the CDR3 is 15 residues. CDR3 DNA: TGTGCCAGCAGCCCGGGGACAGGGGGCGCCTATGGCTACACCTTC. This codes for CASSPGTGGAYGYTF.

The chain joins TRBV12-5 to TRBJ1-6; no firm D call. From germline, CDR1 is LGHNT and CDR2 FRNRAP. The CDR3 has 15 amino acids. Trimming took 5 bases from V and 9 from J, leaving 17 bases between them. CDR3 coding DNA: TGTGCTAGTGGTCCGACCGGGAACCTGGTTTCACCCCTCCACTTT. Translating gives CASGPTGNLVSPLHF.

This rearrangement joins TRBV3-1 (or the pseudogene TRBV3-2) to TRBJ1-1; 11 bases match TRBD1. The CDR3 consists of 14 residues. V lost 4 bases, J lost 4 bases, and 2 bases stayed unmatched. Germline CDR1 and CDR2: LGHDT and YNNKEL (reference sequence). In DNA form, the CDR3 reads TGTGCCAGCAGCCCAGGGACAGGGGGCACTGAAGCTTTCTTT. Its translation is CASSPGTGGTEAFF.

The rearrangement joins TRBV7-3 to TRBJ2-2, with D tentatively TRBD2 (5 bases). Per germline, CDR1 SGHTA and CDR2 FQGTGA. CDR3 length equals 16 residues. Trimming removed 2 bases at V and 0 bases at J, with 10 bases between. As DNA, the CDR3 is TGTGCCAGCAGCTTACTGAGGGCAGCGAACACCGGGGAGCTGTTTTTT. It yields the protein CASSLLRAANTGELFF.

The gene calls are TRBV6-2 or TRBV6-3 and TRBJ2-7; the D is unclear. The V and J ends lost 0 bases and 6 bases respectively, with 9 bases between them. CDR3 length equals 13 residues. Germline V gene lookup returns CDR1 MNHEY and CDR2 SVGEGT. The CDR3 sequence is CASSYSSPGEQYF. CDR3 DNA: TGTGCCAGCAGTTACTCATCACCCGGCGAGCAGTACTTC.

The gene calls are TRBV7-9 and TRBJ1-1; D gene unclear. Trimming stripped 4 bases from V and 1 base from J, with 10 bases between. CDR3 size: 14 residues. The germline V gene has CDR1 SEHNR and CDR2 FQNEAQ (reference sequence). CDR3 in amino acids: CASSSTNRNTEAFF. The CDR3 nucleotides are TGTGCCAGCAGCTCGACGAACAGGAACACTGAAGCTTTCTTT.

In its sample, this clone was seen once. The genes are TRBV7-9 and TRBJ2-5, with a tentative D call TRBD1 (5 bases). V was clipped by 1 base and J by 5 bases, with 17 bases between them. The CDR3 contains 16 residues. Per germline, CDR1 SEHNR and CDR2 FQNEAQ (reference sequence). In DNA, the CDR3 is TGTGCCAGCAGCTTAGGGCCACAAAGGGGTCACGAGACCCAGTACTTC. This translates into CASSLGPQRGHETQYF.

The chain links TRBV6-5 to TRBJ2-3, with 10 bases fitting TRBD2. Germline V gene lookup returns CDR1 MNHEY and CDR2 SVGAGI. There are 16 residues in the CDR3. The junction had 3 bases not matched to a gene; V was cut back by 0 bases and J by 3 bases. The CDR3 sequence is CASSYSLAGRTDTQYF. The DNA of the CDR3 is TGTGCCAGCAGTTACTCACTAGCGGGACGAACAGATACGCAGTATTTT.

This chain joins TRBV23-1 and TRBJ1-5, with D unclear. TRBV23-1 is identified as an open reading frame with a role that is uncertain. The CDR3 consists of 19 residues. The V end lost 6 bases, the J end lost 1 base, and 25 bases lay between the germline ends. The CDR3 loop reads CASRPPSGGERRSNQPQHF. The CDR3 DNA is TGCGCCAGCAGACCCCCCTCCGGTGGGGAAAGGAGGAGCAATCAGCCCCAGCATTTT.